This T cell receptor beta chain came from a study of blood T cell repertoires in COVID-19. About the study: The samples span acute and convalescent COVID-19 from the United States, Italy and Spain. The analysed material was cDNA or gDNA that came from T cells, B-cell-depleted T cells, or PBMCs.

Original methodology: For nucleated cells, counts were estimated from reference gene primer amplification. TCRdb's table, derived via immunoSEQ multiplex PCR, lists solely in-frame clones and lacks some. That table supplies the V and J calls and clone size; D and trimming were determined from the DNA. The sample contains over 95,000 clones, 75% to 85% of which appear only once. Trimming left V 5 bases short and J 3 bases short, with 10 bases between. The germline V gene encodes CDR1 KGHDR and CDR2 SFDVKD. The CDR3 runs to 14 residues. Sequenced sample: peripheral blood. The sequence was obtained from a woman older than 75 with active or convalescent COVID-19. The chain combines TRBV24-1 with TRBJ1-5; D remains unclear. The CDR3 loop reads CATSGAEFNQPQHF. The CDR3 DNA sequence: TGTGCCACCAGTGGGGCAGAGTTCAATCAGCCCCAGCATTTT.